This T cell receptor beta chain was observed in a study of blood T cell repertoires in COVID-19. In the study overall: PBMCs, B-cell-depleted T cells, or T cells provided the cDNA or gDNA that made up the material.

Per germline, CDR1 SGHDT and CDR2 YYEEEE. Unmatched junction bases numbered 13, after V lost 4 bases and J lost 6 bases. The CDR3 covers 16 residues. Libraries were prepared by immunoSEQ multiplex PCR; TCRdb keeps only in-frame clonotypes and omits some of them. The table has around 89,000 clones, 89% seen once. The rearrangement links TRBV5-6 to TRBJ1-5; 7 bases fit TRBD1. The sequenced sample consisted of peripheral blood. The origin of this receptor is a man aged 50 to 60 with acute or convalescent COVID-19. Written as DNA, the CDR3 is TGTGCCAGCAGCACCACGGGACAGTTTAAGAGTCAGCCCCAGCATTTT. Translating it yields CASSTTGQFKSQPQHF. The variable domain in full, completed from reference TRBV5-6 and TRBJ1-5, reads DAGVTQSPTHLIKTRGQQVTLRCSPKSGHDTVSWYQQALGQGPQFIFQYYEEEERQRGNFPDRFSGHQFPNYSSELNVNALLLGDSALYLCASSTTGQFKSQPQHFGDGTRLSIL.